A selection of T cell receptor beta chains follows, all from one sample in a study of shared clonotypes between healthy human individuals. Only in-frame clones appear in the TCRdb table, and some are missing; sequencing was by immunoSEQ multiplex PCR. The data hold 2 million to 2.5 million clones, with 93% observed a single time. The sample was naive CD4+ T cells from PBMCs. The receptors come from a man younger than 35 in good health. Some clones in this sample may be carry-over from other donors' samples. The CDR3 runs from the conserved cysteine through the conserved F or W. A D gene is named only where the DNA matches it firmly. Clone sizes are given selectively: once, few, many, or a class where the clone is expanded.

CDR3 DNA: TGTGCCAGCAGCTTAGAACCCCAAGAGACCCAGTACTTC; CDR3 protein: CASSLEPQETQYF; D gene: -; V gene: TRBV7-3; J gene: TRBJ2-5; clone size: -
CDR3 DNA: TGTGCCAGCAGCTTAGGGGGTGACTATGGCTACACCTTC; CDR3 protein: CASSLGGDYGYTF; D gene: -; V gene: TRBV7-9; J gene: TRBJ1-2; clone size: few
CDR3 DNA: TGTGCCAGCAGCGCTACTTCCCTGGGACTAGCGCCTTCCTACAATGAGCAGTTCTTC; CDR3 protein: CASSATSLGLAPSYNEQFF; D gene: TRBD2; V gene: TRBV9; J gene: TRBJ2-1; clone size: -
CDR3 DNA: TGTGCCAGTAGGCTCTGGACAGGGAGAACTGAAGCTTTCTTT; CDR3 protein: CASRLWTGRTEAFF; D gene: TRBD1; V gene: TRBV19; J gene: TRBJ1-1; clone size: -
CDR3 DNA: TGTGCCAGCAGTCCGGACAGGGGGTTCAATCAGCCCCAGCATTTT; CDR3 protein: CASSPDRGFNQPQHF; D gene: TRBD1; V gene: TRBV7-8; J gene: TRBJ1-5; clone size: -
CDR3 DNA: TGTGCCACCAGCAGAGCCGGGACTAGCGTTTTTTCAGGCGATGAGCAGTTCTTC; CDR3 protein: CATSRAGTSVFSGDEQFF; D gene: TRBD2; V gene: TRBV15; J gene: TRBJ2-1; clone size: -
CDR3 DNA: TGTGCCAGCGGTGGCGCCTACGAGCAGTACTTC; CDR3 protein: CASGGAYEQYF; D gene: -; V gene: TRBV6-4; J gene: TRBJ2-7; clone size: -
CDR3 DNA: TGTGCCAGCAGTGGACAACTAGCGGAGAACACCGGGGAGCTGTTTTTT; CDR3 protein: CASSGQLAENTGELFF; D gene: TRBD2; V gene: TRBV6-1; J gene: TRBJ2-2; clone size: -
CDR3 DNA: TGTGCCAGCAGTACCGAAGCTAGCACAGATACGCAGTATTTT; CDR3 protein: CASSTEASTDTQYF; D gene: -; V gene: TRBV28; J gene: TRBJ2-3; clone size: -
CDR3 DNA: TGTGCCAGCAGCTTAGGGGTTGACTATGGCTACACCTTC; CDR3 protein: CASSLGVDYGYTF; D gene: -; V gene: TRBV7-8; J gene: TRBJ1-2; clone size: -
CDR3 DNA: TGTGCCAGCAGCCCGACAGTCAGCTATGGCTACACCTTC; CDR3 protein: CASSPTVSYGYTF; D gene: -; V gene: TRBV28; J gene: TRBJ1-2; clone size: -
CDR3 DNA: TGTGCCAGCAGGGACACCGGGACAGGGGGCTTTTGGTTGAACGAGCAGTACTTC; CDR3 protein: CASRDTGTGGFWLNEQYF; D gene: TRBD1; V gene: TRBV2; J gene: TRBJ2-7; clone size: -
CDR3 DNA: TGCGCCAGCAGCTCGTGGGGGGACTATGGCTACACCTTC; CDR3 protein: CASSSWGDYGYTF; D gene: -; V gene: TRBV5-1; J gene: TRBJ1-2; clone size: -
CDR3 DNA: TGTGCCAGCAGTTTTCCGGGACAGGGTTGGGGGGCCAACGTCCTGACTTTC; CDR3 protein: CASSFPGQGWGANVLTF; D gene: TRBD1; V gene: TRBV28; J gene: TRBJ2-6; clone size: -
CDR3 DNA: TGCGCCAGCAGCTTCGGGACAGGGGGTCCCGGGGAGCTGTTTTTT; CDR3 protein: CASSFGTGGPGELFF; D gene: TRBD1; V gene: TRBV5-1; J gene: TRBJ2-2; clone size: -
CDR3 DNA: TGTGCCAGCAGTTTGTCGGCAGGGGGCAGGAATGAGCAGTTCTTC; CDR3 protein: CASSLSAGGRNEQFF; D gene: TRBD1; V gene: TRBV28; J gene: TRBJ2-1; clone size: -
CDR3 DNA: TGTGCCAGCAGCTTAGTGGAAACTAGCGGGAGGAAGGGCAATGAGCAGTTCTTC; CDR3 protein: CASSLVETSGRKGNEQFF; D gene: TRBD2; V gene: TRBV7-6; J gene: TRBJ2-1; clone size: -
CDR3 DNA: TGCGCCAGCCAGGATACGCAGTATTTT; CDR3 protein: CASQDTQYF; D gene: -; V gene: TRBV23-1; J gene: TRBJ2-3; clone size: -
CDR3 DNA: TGTGCCAGCAGCGGGACCGGAGGCAATGAGCAGTTCTTC; CDR3 protein: CASSGTGGNEQFF; D gene: -; V gene: TRBV6-1; J gene: TRBJ2-1; clone size: -
CDR3 DNA: TGCGCCAGCAGGACCCAGGACCTGGCCTACAATGAGCAGTTCTTC; CDR3 protein: CASRTQDLAYNEQFF; D gene: -; V gene: TRBV5-1; J gene: TRBJ2-1; clone size: once
CDR3 DNA: TGTGCCAGCAGCTTGGGCGGTAGCGGGAGAACTGGCGGGGAGCTGTTTTTT; CDR3 protein: CASSLGGSGRTGGELFF; D gene: TRBD2; V gene: TRBV5-4; J gene: TRBJ2-2; clone size: -
CDR3 DNA: TGTGCCAGCAGCGCAACGGGGAAGGCCGGCTACACCTTC; CDR3 protein: CASSATGKAGYTF; D gene: -; V gene: TRBV9; J gene: TRBJ1-2; clone size: once
CDR3 DNA: TGTGCTAGTGGCTACGGGGGGCCTCAGTACTTC; CDR3 protein: CASGYGGPQYF; D gene: -; V gene: TRBV12-5; J gene: TRBJ2-7; clone size: -
CDR3 DNA: TGTGCCAGCAGCAAACTAGCGGGATTGAGTATAGATACGCAGTATTTT; CDR3 protein: CASSKLAGLSIDTQYF; D gene: TRBD2; V gene: TRBV7-9; J gene: TRBJ2-3; clone size: -
CDR3 DNA: TGTGCCAGCAGCAAAGTCCGACAGCAAGCACCAGATACTGAAGCTTTCTTT; CDR3 protein: CASSKVRQQAPDTEAFF; D gene: -; V gene: TRBV21-1; J gene: TRBJ1-1; clone size: -
CDR3 DNA: TGTGCCACCCAGACAGGGCTTGGCTATGGCTACACCTTC; CDR3 protein: CATQTGLGYGYTF; D gene: TRBD1; V gene: TRBV28; J gene: TRBJ1-2; clone size: -
CDR3 DNA: TGTGCCAGCAGTTTAGCTAGCGGGTCCACCGGGGAGCTGTTTTTT; CDR3 protein: CASSLASGSTGELFF; D gene: TRBD2; V gene: TRBV27; J gene: TRBJ2-2; clone size: -
CDR3 DNA: TGTGCCCACGGCGGATCTAGCTCTGGGGCCAACGTCCTGACTTTC; CDR3 protein: CAHGGSSSGANVLTF; D gene: -; V gene: TRBV30; J gene: TRBJ2-6; clone size: -
CDR3 DNA: TGTGCCAGCAGCTCAACCGGGACAAATCTAGAGACGCAGTATTTT; CDR3 protein: CASSSTGTNLETQYF; D gene: -; V gene: TRBV11-2; J gene: TRBJ2-3; clone size: -
CDR3 DNA: TGTGCCAGCAGACCTTACGCCCAGTACGAGCAGTACTTC; CDR3 protein: CASRPYAQYEQYF; D gene: -; V gene: TRBV6-6; J gene: TRBJ2-7; clone size: -
CDR3 DNA: TGTGCCAGCAGCTTAGAGGCCGACGGCTATGGCTACACCTTC; CDR3 protein: CASSLEADGYGYTF; D gene: -; V gene: TRBV7-8; J gene: TRBJ1-2; clone size: -
CDR3 DNA: TGTGCCAGCAGTTACGGGACAGGGGACAACGAGCAGTACTTC; CDR3 protein: CASSYGTGDNEQYF; D gene: TRBD1; V gene: TRBV6-6; J gene: TRBJ2-7; clone size: -
CDR3 DNA: TGTGCCAGCAGCGTAGGGGGCGGGATTAGCTACGAGCAGTACTTC; CDR3 protein: CASSVGGGISYEQYF; D gene: -; V gene: TRBV9; J gene: TRBJ2-7; clone size: -
CDR3 DNA: TGTGCCAGCAGCTTAGAATGGCCCGGGGAGCTGTTTTTT; CDR3 protein: CASSLEWPGELFF; D gene: -; V gene: TRBV11-3; J gene: TRBJ2-2; clone size: -
CDR3 DNA: TGTGCCAGCAGCGTTGACCCACGGGCGCGTTACGAGCAGTACTTC; CDR3 protein: CASSVDPRARYEQYF; D gene: -; V gene: TRBV9; J gene: TRBJ2-7; clone size: -
CDR3 DNA: TGCGCCAGCAGCTGGGAGGGGGGCAGACAGCCCCAGCATTTT; CDR3 protein: CASSWEGGRQPQHF; D gene: -; V gene: TRBV5-1; J gene: TRBJ1-5; clone size: -
CDR3 DNA: TGCGCCAGCAGTGAGCCTTTAGACGGTAAGAAGGCTTTCTTT; CDR3 protein: CASSEPLDGKKAFF; D gene: -; V gene: TRBV10-1; J gene: TRBJ1-1; clone size: -
CDR3 DNA: TGTGCCAGCAGCAGCCTAGGACTAGCGGGAGGTGGTGAGCAGTTCTTC; CDR3 protein: CASSSLGLAGGGEQFF; D gene: TRBD2; V gene: TRBV7-3; J gene: TRBJ2-1; clone size: -
CDR3 DNA: TGCGCCAGCAGCTTGTATGGACAGGGGGAAAATGGCTACACCTTC; CDR3 protein: CASSLYGQGENGYTF; D gene: TRBD1; V gene: TRBV5-1; J gene: TRBJ1-2; clone size: -
CDR3 DNA: TGTGCCAGCATACGCACCGGGGAGCTGTTTTTT; CDR3 protein: CASIRTGELFF; D gene: -; V gene: TRBV7-2; J gene: TRBJ2-2; clone size: -
CDR3 DNA: TGTGCCAGCAGTTACTCGAGGCAGACTAGCACAGATACGCAGTATTTT; CDR3 protein: CASSYSRQTSTDTQYF; D gene: -; V gene: TRBV6-5; J gene: TRBJ2-3; clone size: -
CDR3 DNA: TGTGCCAGCAGGCAGGGGGGGGCCAACGTCCTGACTTTC; CDR3 protein: CASRQGGANVLTF; D gene: -; V gene: TRBV28; J gene: TRBJ2-6; clone size: -
CDR3 DNA: TGTGCCATCCAGGGCTCTGGAAACACCATATATTTT; CDR3 protein: CAIQGSGNTIYF; D gene: -; V gene: TRBV10-3; J gene: TRBJ1-3; clone size: -
CDR3 DNA: TGTGCCAGCAGCCAAGTGGGGGGGAACACTGAAGCTTTCTTT; CDR3 protein: CASSQVGGNTEAFF; D gene: -; V gene: TRBV7-9; J gene: TRBJ1-1; clone size: -
CDR3 DNA: TGTGCCAGCAGCTTCTCCGCCATGAACACTGAAGCTTTCTTT; CDR3 protein: CASSFSAMNTEAFF; D gene: -; V gene: TRBV7-8; J gene: TRBJ1-1; clone size: once
CDR3 DNA: TGTGCCAGCAGTTCGCAGGGACTAGCGTTAGGTGAGCAGTTCTTC; CDR3 protein: CASSSQGLALGEQFF; D gene: TRBD2; V gene: TRBV6-5; J gene: TRBJ2-1; clone size: once
CDR3 DNA: TGTGCCAGCAGCGCCACCGGGACGGGAGACTACGAGCAGTACTTC; CDR3 protein: CASSATGTGDYEQYF; D gene: -; V gene: TRBV7-3; J gene: TRBJ2-7; clone size: -
CDR3 DNA: TGTGCCAGCAGCTTAAATGCAGGGGACACTGAAGCTTTCTTT; CDR3 protein: CASSLNAGDTEAFF; D gene: -; V gene: TRBV7-3; J gene: TRBJ1-1; clone size: -
CDR3 DNA: TGTGCCAGCAGCTCCCCAGGGGGCGGCGATACGCAGTATTTT; CDR3 protein: CASSSPGGGDTQYF; D gene: TRBD1; V gene: TRBV9; J gene: TRBJ2-3; clone size: -
CDR3 DNA: TGTGCCAGTGCCCCACGGGGAGGGAATCAGCCCCAGCATTTT; CDR3 protein: CASAPRGGNQPQHF; D gene: -; V gene: TRBV19; J gene: TRBJ1-5; clone size: -
CDR3 DNA: TGTGCCAGCAGCCTTACCTCGGTAGTACACACTGAAGCTTTCTTT; CDR3 protein: CASSLTSVVHTEAFF; D gene: -; V gene: TRBV5-4; J gene: TRBJ1-1; clone size: -
CDR3 DNA: TGTGCCATCAGGGGAAGGCTTGGACAGGGGGATGAGCAGTTCTTC; CDR3 protein: CAIRGRLGQGDEQFF; D gene: TRBD1; V gene: TRBV10-3; J gene: TRBJ2-1; clone size: -
CDR3 DNA: TGTGCCAGTAGTGCGGGGACTCACTCCTACGAGCAGTACTTC; CDR3 protein: CASSAGTHSYEQYF; D gene: -; V gene: TRBV19; J gene: TRBJ2-7; clone size: -
CDR3 DNA: TGTGCCTGGAGTGGGGACAGGGGTGGCGAGCAGTTCTTC; CDR3 protein: CAWSGDRGGEQFF; D gene: TRBD1; V gene: TRBV30; J gene: TRBJ2-1; clone size: once
CDR3 DNA: TGTGCCAGCAGTCGGGGTAGCGGGAGGGCTTACGAGCAGTACTTC; CDR3 protein: CASSRGSGRAYEQYF; D gene: TRBD2; V gene: TRBV5-5; J gene: TRBJ2-7; clone size: -